This TCR beta chain was recovered during a study of blood T cell repertoires in COVID-19. Turning to the study itself: The analysed material was cDNA or gDNA that came from T cells, B-cell-depleted T cells, or PBMCs.

In the original processing: From reference gene primer amplification, estimates of nucleated cell counts were derived. Data came from immunoSEQ multiplex PCR; TCRdb stores just in-frame clones and leaves some out. Clonal size and the V and J genes are those of that table, whereas D and trimming came from the DNA. The sample contains under 200,000 clones, 70% to 90% of which appear only once. V shed 4 bases and J 4 bases; nucleotides not matched to a gene: 9. This CDR3 comprises 18 residues. Germline V gives CDR1 LGHDT, CDR2 YNNKEL (reference sequence). V is TRBV3-1 (or the pseudogene TRBV3-2) and J is TRBJ2-3, with TRBD2 matching 15 bases. The sequenced material came from peripheral blood. This TCR was sampled from a woman of 80 years or more in a cohort sampled during active or convalescent COVID-19. This chain's CDR3 is CASSPSGLAGGQADTQYF. The CDR3 coding sequence is TGTGCCAGCAGCCCCTCCGGACTAGCGGGGGGGCAGGCAGATACGCAGTATTTT.